This T cell receptor beta chain is drawn from a study of blood T cells in healthy people across ages. A second PCR of about 6 to 11 cycles used a sample-barcoded 5' primer and a J-beta primer mix. TCRdb called the 5' RACE reads again in MiXCR, with one record for every CDR3 protein. The sample lists 450,000 to 650,000 distinct CDR3 sequences, less than 25% occurring once. CDR3 length: 14 amino acids. V lost 1 base to trimming and J lost 4 bases, with 10 bases between them. Germline lookup yields CDR1 SGHTA and CDR2 FQGNSA. This clonotype occurred a few times. These sequences were also reported in another study, on T cells of mothers and their children. That paper adds: Samples came from three healthy Caucasian mothers and their six children. cDNA was synthesized from all extracted RNA at about 1.6 ug per reaction. Slightly higher but non-significant overlap marked related mother-child pairs versus unrelated pairs.

The V and J genes are TRBV7-2 and TRBJ1-2, with unresolved D. The sample comprised blood. This sequence originates from a boy aged 5-17 years in good health. The CDR3 coding sequence is TGTGCCAGCAGCTTAGTTAGGCCAAGCTATGGCTACACCTTC. Translating it yields CASSLVRPSYGYTF.